What follows are 17 T cell receptor beta chains derived from one specimen sequenced in a study of blood T cells in healthy people across ages. For the second PCR, which ran for about 6 to 11 cycles, a sample-barcoded 5' primer and a J-beta primer mix were used. TCRdb re-called the 5' RACE reads with MiXCR, one entry per CDR3 protein. The repertoire holds approximately 900,000 distinct CDR3 sequences, with almost 30% as singletons. The same sample was also studied in work on T cells of mothers and their children.

The specimen sequenced was blood. These receptors were obtained from a woman between 40 and 55 years old in good health.

As concerns this clonotype: Being one base from a much bigger clone, this may be a read error. This chain joins TRBV4-3 and TRBJ2-1; the match to TRBD2 covers 8 bases. Trimming cost V 4 bases and J 4 bases; bases outside gene matches: 15. The CDR3 length is 18 residues. Germline CDR1 and CDR2: LGHNA and YSLEER. The CDR3 DNA sequence: TGCGCCAGCAGCCGAGGGCACTCCGGGGGGGACTTGTACAATGAGCAGTTCTTC. This gives the protein CASSRGHSGGDLYNEQFF.

The CDR3 here is CAAEDGEAFF. CDR3 sequence (DNA): TGCGCCGCAGAGGACGGTGAAGCTTTCTTT. V and J are TRBV5-1 and TRBJ1-1; D ambiguous. Trimming took 10 bases from V and 7 from J, leaving 11 bases between them. Germline V gene lookup returns CDR1 SGHRS and CDR2 YFSETQ. The CDR3 runs 10 residues. The full variable domain, with the rest looked up from reference TRBV5-1 and TRBJ1-1, is KAGVTQTPRYLIKTRGQQVTLSCSPISGHRSVSWYQQTPGQGLQFLFEYFSETQRNKGNFPGRFSGRQFSNSRSEMNVSTLELGDSALYLCAAEDGEAFFGQGTRLTVV.

The V call is TRBV29-1, the J call TRBJ2-5, with a weak D call TRBD1 (5 bases). Trimming took off 4 bases at V and 5 bases at J, with 17 bases between the two ends. Germline V gene sequence: CDR1 SQVTM, CDR2 ANQGSEA. There are 14 residues in the CDR3. CDR3 loop: CSVVWGRVVETQYF. CDR3 nucleotide sequence: TGCAGCGTTGTATGGGGCAGAGTAGTGGAGACCCAGTACTTC.

This clonotype was seen many times. The chain joins TRBV4-1 to TRBJ2-5, with 7 positions matching TRBD1. Germline CDR1 MGHRA, CDR2 YSYEKL. V lost 2 bases, J lost 1 base, and 13 bases stayed unmatched. The CDR3 sequence is 18 residues long. CDR3 in amino acids: CASSQKQGEGAFQETQYF. The CDR3, as DNA: TGCGCCAGCAGCCAAAAACAGGGAGAGGGGGCCTTCCAAGAGACCCAGTACTTC.

This clonotype was seen at least ten times. The chain links TRBV6-6 to TRBJ2-1, with 7 nucleotides matching TRBD1. J was trimmed by 6 bases and V by 0 bases; bases with no gene match: 2. This CDR3 contains 14 residues. CDR1 MNHNY and CDR2 SVGAGI come from the germline V gene (reference sequence). The CDR3 here is CASSYSGDSNEQFF. The CDR3 DNA reads as TGTGCCAGCAGTTACTCGGGGGACAGCAATGAGCAGTTCTTC.

This clonotype was seen at least ten times. In nucleotides, the CDR3 is TGCGCCAGCAGCCAAGATCTGGGTGGGGGGGCCCAGGGCATTCAGTACTTC. Translated: CASSQDLGGGAQGIQYF. This chain uses TRBV4-1 with TRBJ2-4; D may be TRBD2 (7 bases). CDR3 length: 17 residues. V shed 0 bases and J shed 9 bases, with 21 bases lying between them. CDR1 is MGHRA and CDR2 is YSYEKL in the germline V gene.

This chain links TRBV9 with TRBJ1-5; D is unclear. CDR1 and CDR2 (germline): SGDLS, YYNGEE. This CDR3 has 14 amino acids. V dropped 3 bases and J dropped 0 bases, with 7 bases sitting between them. The CDR3 loop is CASSEEYSNQPQHF. The CDR3 bases are TGTGCCAGCAGCGAAGAGTATAGCAATCAGCCCCAGCATTTT.

There are a few counts of this clonotype. The rearrangement links TRBV29-1 to TRBJ1-2; a weak D match, TRBD1 (5 bases). The CDR3 spans 13 residues. The germline V and J ends were trimmed by 7 bases and 4 bases, with 16 bases remaining between them. Germline V gene lookup returns CDR1 SQVTM and CDR2 ANQGSEA. This chain's CDR3 is CSGGGGEGYGYTF. CDR3 in DNA: TGCAGCGGCGGTGGGGGTGAGGGCTATGGCTACACCTTC.

This clonotype appeared many times. The J gene is TRBJ2-1, the V gene TRBV29-1; 8 bases fit TRBD1. The CDR3 runs to 13 residues. The germline gives CDR1 SQVTM, CDR2 ANQGSEA. Losses at the gene ends were 3 bases for V and 8 bases for J; bases not matched to a gene: 6. For the CDR3, the DNA is TGCAGCGTTGAGACAGGGACAGGTTATGAGCAGTTCTTC. Translation: CSVETGTGYEQFF.

This clonotype came up many times. The V call is TRBV7-6, the J call TRBJ2-5; D is uncertain. This CDR3 comprises 15 residues. Germline V gene sequence: CDR1 SGHVS, CDR2 FNYEAQ. The ends were cut back, 2 bases at V and 5 bases at J, with 15 bases in the middle. CDR3 DNA sequence: TGTGCCAGCAGCTTAACCGTAATGTCTGGGGAGACCCAGTACTTC. Translated: CASSLTVMSGETQYF.

This clonotype was counted a few times. A read error may explain this, as a much larger clone is one base away. This chain connects TRBV9 to TRBJ2-7; tentatively, D is TRBD2 (5 bases). There are 16 residues in the CDR3. Germline loops: CDR1 SGDLS, CDR2 YYNGEE. The CDR3 DNA sequence: TGTGCCGGCAGCATCCCCGGGAATGGGTCCTCCTACGAGCAGTACTTC. This gives the protein CAGSIPGNGSSYEQYF.

This chain connects TRBV20-1 to TRBJ2-3; 12 positions match TRBD2. Per germline, CDR1 DFQATT and CDR2 SNEGSKA (reference sequence). This CDR3 is built from 16 residues. After removal of 4 bases from V and 2 bases from J, the junction contained 7 bases not matched to a gene. For the CDR3, the DNA is TGCAGTGCTACTAGCGGGGGGGCGGGTCCCACAGATACGCAGTATTTT. It translates to CSATSGGAGPTDTQYF.

The sample holds a few counts of this clonotype. V and J are TRBV7-3 and TRBJ1-3; D is perhaps TRBD1 (5 bases). Deletions cut 6 bases from V and 6 bases from J, with 12 bases between. There are 13 residues in the CDR3. Germline-derived CDR1 and CDR2 are SGHTA and FQGTGA. Written as DNA, the CDR3 is TGTGCCAGCAGGGAAGGGACGGAAAACACCATATATTTT. Its translation: CASREGTENTIYF.

The chain couples TRBV5-1 to TRBJ1-2, with D possibly TRBD1 on 6 matching bases. CDR3 length equals 14 residues. The V gene lost 5 bases and the J gene lost 4 bases, with 15 bases spanning the gap. Per germline, CDR1 SGHRS and CDR2 YFSETQ. The CDR3 coding sequence is TGCGCCAGCAGACCCTGGACAGACATCTATGGCTACACCTTC. Residues: CASRPWTDIYGYTF.

The chain combines TRBV3-1 with TRBJ1-1; tentative D call: TRBD1 (5 bases). Trimming pared 2 bases from V and 0 bases from J, leaving 13 bases between. CDR3 length: 16 amino acids. The germline V gene encodes CDR1 LGHDT and CDR2 YNNKEL (reference sequence). CDR3 amino acids: CASSQPGGKVNTEAFF. CDR3 coding DNA: TGTGCCAGCAGCCAACCGGGGGGGAAGGTGAACACTGAAGCTTTCTTT. The full variable domain, its missing parts supplied by reference TRBV3-1 and TRBJ1-1, is DTAVSQTPKYLVTQMGNDKSIKCEQNLGHDTMYWYKQDSKKFLKIMFSYNNKELIINETVPNRFSPKSPDKAHLNLHINSLELGDSAVYFCASSQPGGKVNTEAFFGQGTRLTVV.

This clonotype showed up many times. The chain combines TRBV18 with TRBJ2-7; 7 bases agree with TRBD1. The J segment lost 2 bases and the V segment lost 3 bases, leaving 7 bases of the junction unmatched. CDR3 length: 15 residues. The germline V gene has CDR1 KGHSH and CDR2 LQKENI. The CDR3 here is CASSPSRDRTYEQYF. In DNA, the CDR3 is TGTGCCAGCTCACCTTCACGGGACAGAACCTACGAGCAGTACTTC. Filled out from reference TRBV18 and TRBJ2-7, the complete variable domain reads NAGVMQNPRHLVRRRGQEARLRCSPMKGHSHVYWYRQLPEEGLKFMVYLQKENIIDESGMPKERFSAEFPKEGPSILRIQQVVRGDSAAYFCASSPSRDRTYEQYFGPGTRLTVT.

The rearrangement uses TRBV2 and TRBJ2-5; a possible D gene is TRBD2 (5 bases). The J call is in doubt because the DNA end fits TRBJ2-7 better. The CDR3 is 13 residues long. Germline V gene data show CDR1 as SNHLY and CDR2 as FYNNEI. CDR3 in amino acids: CASSATRGGEQYF. Here the CDR3 DNA reads TGTGCCAGCAGTGCGACTCGGGGTGGCGAGCAGTACTTC.